These T cell receptor beta chains were read from a single sample in a study of CD8 T cells in ankylosing spondylitis. TCRdb ran MiXCR on the 5' RACE reads and lists one entry per CDR3 protein. This sample yields about 140,000 distinct CDR3 sequences, of which 10% to 12% are seen a single time; roughly 4.5% belongs to the top ten. The sequenced sample consisted of blood, either unsorted or a sorted T cell fraction (not recorded which). The receptors shown here come from a female donor with ankylosing spondylitis or in good health (not recorded which). CDR3s include the opening cysteine and the closing phenylalanine or tryptophan. The order of the fields is D gene, CDR3 length, V gene, J gene, clone size, CDR3 DNA, CDR3 protein. A D gene is named only where the DNA matches it firmly. A clone size is listed for some rows: how often the clone was seen (once, few, many), or a class if it is expanded.

NA,13,TRBV4-1,TRBJ2-7,many,TGCGCCAGCAGCCAAGAAGGGGGCTACGAGCAGTACTTC,CASSQEGGYEQYF
NA,13,TRBV28,TRBJ1-5,many,TGTGCCAGCACCCCAGGGAAACTACAGCCCCAGCATTTT,CASTPGKLQPQHF
NA,14,TRBV20-1,TRBJ1-2,many,TGCAGTGCTACGGGAGGGACGGTTCCTAAAGGCTACACCTTC,CSATGGTVPKGYTF
NA,17,TRBV27,TRBJ2-3,many,TGTGCCAGCAGTCCTCTTGCGCAGGGGCGAAGCACAGATACGCAGTATTTT,CASSPLAQGRSTDTQYF
NA,13,TRBV5-6,TRBJ2-2,NA,TGTGCCAGGAGCCCCGGGCCCACCGGGGAGCTGTTTTTT,CARSPGPTGELFF
NA,14,TRBV6-5,TRBJ2-7,many,TGTGCCAGCAGTTACTCTAGCGACATCGAAGAGCAGTACTTC,CASSYSSDIEEQYF
TRBD2,15,TRBV30,TRBJ2-3,many,TGTGCCTGGAGTGCGAGCGGGAGTCTCCCAGATACGCAGTATTTT,CAWSASGSLPDTQYF
NA,15,TRBV20-1,TRBJ2-1,many,TGCAGTGCTCTCACCGGGACTCGCGCCAGGAATGAGCAGTTCTTC,CSALTGTRARNEQFF
NA,12,TRBV5-1,TRBJ1-2,many,TGCGCCAGCGCCACAGACAGTAGTGGCTACACCTTC,CASATDSSGYTF
NA,13,TRBV12-3/TRBV12-4,TRBJ2-1,many,TGTGCCAGCAGTTGGGGACCCTCTAGTGAGCAGTTCTTC,CASSWGPSSEQFF
TRBD1,15,TRBV11-2,TRBJ2-1,many,TGTGCCAGCAGCTTGGGACAGGCTCAATACAATGAGCAGTTCTTC,CASSLGQAQYNEQFF
NA,15,TRBV28,TRBJ2-2,few,TGTGCCAGCTGCCTTGGCGGCGCCACGGTTCGGGAGCTGTTTTTT,CASCLGGATVRELFF
TRBD2,17,TRBV5-1,TRBJ2-1,many,TGCGCCAGCAGCGATCCATCCGGGACTAGCGGGAGCGATGAGCAGTTCTTC,CASSDPSGTSGSDEQFF
NA,15,TRBV27,TRBJ2-2,NA,TGTGCCAGCAGTCCGGCGCTCCTTCGTACCGGGGAGCTGTTTTTT,CASSPALLRTGELFF
NA,22,TRBV5-2,TRBJ2-3,few,TGTGCCAGCAACTTACTTTGGGGGGCACCGAGAACGGGCGGGATAAGCACAGATACGCAGTATTTT,CASNLLWGAPRTGGISTDTQYF
NA,15,TRBV7-6,TRBJ2-1,few,TGTGCCAGCAGCTTAGTGGGACCCCCGGGAAATGAGCAGTTCTTC,CASSLVGPPGNEQFF